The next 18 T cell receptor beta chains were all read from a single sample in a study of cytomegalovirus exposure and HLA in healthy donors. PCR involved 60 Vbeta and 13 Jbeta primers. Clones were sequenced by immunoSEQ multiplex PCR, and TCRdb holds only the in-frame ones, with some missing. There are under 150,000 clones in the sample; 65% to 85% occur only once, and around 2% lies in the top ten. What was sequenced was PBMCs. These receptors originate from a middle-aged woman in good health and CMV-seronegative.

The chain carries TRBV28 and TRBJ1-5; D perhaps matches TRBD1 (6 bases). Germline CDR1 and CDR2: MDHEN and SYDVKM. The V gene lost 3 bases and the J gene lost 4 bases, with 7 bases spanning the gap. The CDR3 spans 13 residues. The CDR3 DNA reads TGTGCCAGCAGTTTGGACAGAAATCAGCCCCAGCATTTT. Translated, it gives CASSLDRNQPQHF.

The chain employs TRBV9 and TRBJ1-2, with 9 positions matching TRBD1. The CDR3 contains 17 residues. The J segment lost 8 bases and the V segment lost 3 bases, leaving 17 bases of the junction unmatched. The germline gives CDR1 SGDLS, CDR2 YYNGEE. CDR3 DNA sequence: TGTGCCAGCAGCGCCAGACAGGGGGTGGCAGGAAAAAGCGGCTACACCTTC. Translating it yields CASSARQGVAGKSGYTF. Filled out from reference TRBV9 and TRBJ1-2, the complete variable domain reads DSGVTQTPKHLITATGQRVTLRCSPRSGDLSVYWYQQSLDQGLQFLIQYYNGEERAKGNILERFSAQQFPDLHSELNLSSLELGDSALYFCASSARQGVAGKSGYTFGSGTRLTVV.

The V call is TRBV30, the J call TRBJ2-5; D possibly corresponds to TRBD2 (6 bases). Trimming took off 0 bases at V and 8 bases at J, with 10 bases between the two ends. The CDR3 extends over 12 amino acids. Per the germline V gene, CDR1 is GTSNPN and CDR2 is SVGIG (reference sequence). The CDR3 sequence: CAWSVGGATQYF. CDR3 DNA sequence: TGTGCCTGGAGTGTAGGCGGGGCTACCCAGTACTTC.

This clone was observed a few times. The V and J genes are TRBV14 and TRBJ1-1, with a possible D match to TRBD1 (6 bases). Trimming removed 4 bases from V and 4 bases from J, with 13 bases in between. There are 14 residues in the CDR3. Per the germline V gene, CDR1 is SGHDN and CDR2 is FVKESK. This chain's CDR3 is CASSRRGGITEAFF. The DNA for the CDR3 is TGTGCCAGCAGCCGCCGAGGGGGAATCACTGAAGCTTTCTTT. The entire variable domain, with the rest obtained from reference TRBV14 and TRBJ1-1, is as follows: EAGVTQFPSHSVIEKGQTVTLRCDPISGHDNLYWYRRVMGKEIKFLLHFVKESKQDESGMPNNRFLAERTGGTYSTLKVQPAELEDSGVYFCASSRRGGITEAFFGQGTRLTVV.

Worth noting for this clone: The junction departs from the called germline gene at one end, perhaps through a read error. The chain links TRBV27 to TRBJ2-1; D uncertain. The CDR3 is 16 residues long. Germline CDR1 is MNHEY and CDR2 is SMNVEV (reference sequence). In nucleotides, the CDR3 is TGTGCCGGCAGTTTAGAAGCGACGAGCTCCTACAATGAGCAGTTCTTC. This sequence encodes CAGSLEATSSYNEQFF.

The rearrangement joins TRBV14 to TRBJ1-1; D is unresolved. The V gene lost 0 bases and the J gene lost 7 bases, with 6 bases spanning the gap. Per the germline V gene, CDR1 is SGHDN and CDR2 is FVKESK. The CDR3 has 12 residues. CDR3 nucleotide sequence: TGTGCCAGCAGCCAAGATCAGGTTGAAGCTTTCTTT. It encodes CASSQDQVEAFF.

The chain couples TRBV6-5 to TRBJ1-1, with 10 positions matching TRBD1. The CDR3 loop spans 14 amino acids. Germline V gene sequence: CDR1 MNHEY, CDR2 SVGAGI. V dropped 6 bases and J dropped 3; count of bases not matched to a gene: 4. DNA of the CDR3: TGTGCCAGCAGGGGGACAGGGGATTACACTGAAGCTTTCTTT. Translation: CASRGTGDYTEAFF.

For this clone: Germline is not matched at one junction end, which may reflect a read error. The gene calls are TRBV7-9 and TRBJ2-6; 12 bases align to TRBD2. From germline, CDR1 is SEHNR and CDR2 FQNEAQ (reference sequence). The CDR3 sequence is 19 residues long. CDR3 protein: CASSSDWTSGVSGANGLTF. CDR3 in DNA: TGTGCCAGCAGCTCAGATTGGACTAGCGGGGTCTCTGGGGCCAACGGCCTGACTTTC.

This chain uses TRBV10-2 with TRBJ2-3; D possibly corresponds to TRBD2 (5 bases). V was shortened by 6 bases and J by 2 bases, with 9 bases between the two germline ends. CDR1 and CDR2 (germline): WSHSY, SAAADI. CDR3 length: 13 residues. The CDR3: CASRRANTDTQYF. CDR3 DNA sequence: TGCGCCAGCAGGAGGGCGAACACAGATACGCAGTATTTT.

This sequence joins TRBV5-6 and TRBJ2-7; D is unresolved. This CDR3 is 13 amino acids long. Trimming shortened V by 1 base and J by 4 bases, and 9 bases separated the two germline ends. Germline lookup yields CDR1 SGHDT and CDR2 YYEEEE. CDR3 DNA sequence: TGTGCCAGCAGCTTGATTAGTAGATACGAGCAGTACTTC. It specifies CASSLISRYEQYF.

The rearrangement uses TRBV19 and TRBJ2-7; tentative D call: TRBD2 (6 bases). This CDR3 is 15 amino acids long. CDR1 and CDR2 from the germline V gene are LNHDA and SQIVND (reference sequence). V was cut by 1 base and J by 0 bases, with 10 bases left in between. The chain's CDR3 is CASSIGGTSSYEQYF. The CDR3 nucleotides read TGTGCCAGTAGTATAGGCGGGACCAGCTCCTACGAGCAGTACTTC.

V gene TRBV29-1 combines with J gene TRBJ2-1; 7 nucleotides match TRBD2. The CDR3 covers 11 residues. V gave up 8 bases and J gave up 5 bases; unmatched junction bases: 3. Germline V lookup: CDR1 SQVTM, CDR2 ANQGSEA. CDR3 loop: CSPAGDNEQFF. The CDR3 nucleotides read TGCAGCCCCGCGGGAGACAATGAGCAGTTCTTC.

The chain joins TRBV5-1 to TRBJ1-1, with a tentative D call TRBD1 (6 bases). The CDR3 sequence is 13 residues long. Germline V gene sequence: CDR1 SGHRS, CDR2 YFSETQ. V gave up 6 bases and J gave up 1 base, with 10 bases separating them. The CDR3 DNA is TGCGCCAGCACCCTGGGACAGAACACTGAAGCTTTCTTT. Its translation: CASTLGQNTEAFF.

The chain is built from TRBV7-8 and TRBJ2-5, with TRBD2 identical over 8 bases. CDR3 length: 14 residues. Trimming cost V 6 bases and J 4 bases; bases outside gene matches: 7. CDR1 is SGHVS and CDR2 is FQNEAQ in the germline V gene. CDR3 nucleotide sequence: TGTGCCAGCAGGCCCGGGAGGGCGAGAGAGACCCAGTACTTC. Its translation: CASRPGRARETQYF.

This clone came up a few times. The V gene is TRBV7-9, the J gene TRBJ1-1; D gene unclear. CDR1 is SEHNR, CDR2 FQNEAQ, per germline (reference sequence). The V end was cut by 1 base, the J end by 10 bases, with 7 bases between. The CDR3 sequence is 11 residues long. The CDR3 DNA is TGTGCCAGCAGCTTAGAGGAGGGAGCTTTCTTT. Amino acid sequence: CASSLEEGAFF.

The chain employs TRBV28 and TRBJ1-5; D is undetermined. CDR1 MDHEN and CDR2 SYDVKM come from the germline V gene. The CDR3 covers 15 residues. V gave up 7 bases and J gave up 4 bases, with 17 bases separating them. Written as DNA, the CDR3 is TGTGCCAGCACAATCTCGGGGATTCCGAATCAGCCCCAGCATTTT. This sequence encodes CASTISGIPNQPQHF.

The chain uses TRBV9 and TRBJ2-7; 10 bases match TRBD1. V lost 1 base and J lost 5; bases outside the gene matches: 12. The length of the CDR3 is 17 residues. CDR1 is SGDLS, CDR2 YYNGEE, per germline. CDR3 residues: CASSVNPGTGVLDEQYF. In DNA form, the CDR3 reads TGTGCCAGCAGCGTAAACCCTGGGACAGGGGTTTTGGACGAGCAGTACTTC.

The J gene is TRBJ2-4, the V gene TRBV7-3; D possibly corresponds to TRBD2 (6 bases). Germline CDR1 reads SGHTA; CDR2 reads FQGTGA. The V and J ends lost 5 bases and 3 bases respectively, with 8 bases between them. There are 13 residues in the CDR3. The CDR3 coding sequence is TGTGCCAGCAGCCTGACTAGCAAAAACATTCAGTACTTC. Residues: CASSLTSKNIQYF.